This TCR beta chain was sequenced for a study of T-cell reconstitution after alpha-beta-depleted transplantation in children. The library targeted TCRbeta and was prepared with unique molecular identifiers. TCRdb fed the PCR reads into MiXCR, producing one record per CDR3 protein. The data contain about 690,000 distinct CDR3 sequences, 15% to 20% of them seen just once; the ten biggest clones take up approximately 1%. This CDR3 region has 14 residues. Germline lookup yields CDR1 WSHSY and CDR2 SAAADI. Trimming at V came to 7 bases and at J to 4 bases, leaving 5 bases not matched to a gene. This receptor was identified in a human donor who donated a stem cell graft to a child with acute myeloid leukemia. The chain employs TRBV10-2 and TRBJ1-5; 9 bases line up with TRBD1. The sequencing used PBMCs from the stem cell graft donor, collected from the stem cell graft. CDR3 protein: CASNRGPGNQPQHF. The CDR3 bases are TGCGCCAGCAACAGGGGGCCAGGGAATCAGCCCCAGCATTTT.